One sample yielded the 18 T cell receptor beta chains listed below, sequenced in a study of T cell responses to AZD1222 COVID-19 vaccine. Produced via immunoSEQ multiplex PCR; TCRdb's table is partial and in-frame only. The sample consists of around 200,000 clones, more than 75% of them appearing once. The sample was peripheral blood, taken on day 0 of AZD1222 vaccination. The receptors stem from an adult in good health.

The chain recombines TRBV19 with TRBJ2-1; perhaps D is TRBD1 or TRBD2 (6 bases each). CDR1 is LNHDA, CDR2 SQIVND, per germline (reference sequence). V was shortened by 3 bases and J by 7 bases, with 19 bases between the two germline ends. This CDR3 region has 16 residues. CDR3 sequence (DNA): TGTGCCAGTAGTATCGGCCGGGGGCCCATTCAGAATGAGCAGTTCTTC. It is translated as CASSIGRGPIQNEQFF. Variable domain in full (rest from reference TRBV19 and TRBJ2-1): DGGITQSPKYLFRKEGQNVTLSCEQNLNHDAMYWYRQDPGQGLRLIYYSQIVNDFQKGDIAEGYSVSREKKESFPLTVTSAQKNPTAFYLCASSIGRGPIQNEQFFGPGTRLTVL.

V gene TRBV19 combines with J gene TRBJ1-1, with a tentative D call TRBD1 (5 bases). The CDR3 is made up of 19 amino acids. Germline CDR1 reads LNHDA; CDR2 reads SQIVND (reference sequence). The V end lost 6 bases, the J end lost 1 base, and 27 bases lay between the germline ends. CDR3: CASSNGRPGGEKWNTEAFF. CDR3 nucleotide sequence: TGTGCCAGTAGCAACGGACGGCCAGGAGGGGAGAAGTGGAACACTGAAGCTTTCTTT. The entire variable domain, with the rest obtained from reference TRBV19 and TRBJ1-1, is as follows: DGGITQSPKYLFRKEGQNVTLSCEQNLNHDAMYWYRQDPGQGLRLIYYSQIVNDFQKGDIAEGYSVSREKKESFPLTVTSAQKNPTAFYLCASSNGRPGGEKWNTEAFFGQGTRLTVV.

On this clone itself: One end of the junction is discordant with germline, which a read error may explain. V gene TRBV2 combines with J gene TRBJ1-2; 10 bases align to TRBD1. CDR1 and CDR2 (germline): SNHLY, FYNNEI. The CDR3 runs to 15 residues. CDR3: CASNDLPGQGKSPLF. CDR3 nucleotides: TGTGCCAGCAACGACCTCCCGGGACAGGGGAAAAGCCCGCTCTTC.

The genes are TRBV4-1 and TRBJ2-7; 12 bases line up with TRBD2. The length of the CDR3 is 17 residues. CDR1 is MGHRA and CDR2 is YSYEKL in the germline V gene. J lost 2 bases, V lost 3 bases, and 8 bases had no gene match. Here the CDR3 DNA reads TGCGCCAGCAGCCAGACTAGCGGGAGTCCCCTTCCCTACGAGCAGTACTTC. This gives the protein CASSQTSGSPLPYEQYF.

The chain uses TRBV6-5 and TRBJ1-2; 7 bases fit TRBD1. CDR3 length: 13 residues. Losses at the gene ends were 2 bases for V and 6 bases for J; bases not matched to a gene: 3. Per germline, CDR1 MNHEY and CDR2 SVGAGI. The CDR3 nucleotides are TGTGCCAGCAGTTACCTTACAGGGGATGGCTACACCTTC. It encodes CASSYLTGDGYTF.

This clone was picked up one time. In DNA form, the CDR3 reads TGCGCCAGCAGCCAAGCGGGTGGTCGCTCCTACAATGAGCAGTTCTTC. Protein: CASSQAGGRSYNEQFF. This chain links TRBV4-1 with TRBJ2-1; D not resolved. The germline V gene encodes CDR1 MGHRA and CDR2 YSYEKL. The CDR3 is 16 residues long. V lost 1 base and J 0 bases, leaving 10 bases between the germline ends.

The chain employs TRBV7-9 and TRBJ1-2; D is undetermined. From germline, CDR1 is SEHNR and CDR2 FQNEAQ (reference sequence). This CDR3 is built from 13 residues. V dropped 1 base and J dropped 10 bases, with 13 bases sitting between them. The CDR3 sequence: CASSLGPESNYTF. CDR3 coding DNA: TGTGCCAGCAGCTTAGGGCCTGAATCAAACTACACCTTC.

This chain joins TRBV7-3 and TRBJ1-1; possible D gene TRBD1, 5 bases. Trimming left V 5 bases short and J 5 bases short, with 24 bases between. This CDR3 comprises 17 residues. Germline V lookup: CDR1 SGHTA, CDR2 FQGTGA. The CDR3 DNA follows: TGTGCCAGCAGCCGGGGTGGGGAGGGACCTTATGGTACTGAAGCTTTCTTT. Translation: CASSRGGEGPYGTEAFF.

The gene calls are TRBV7-3 and TRBJ2-7, with 11 bases lining up with TRBD2. Germline V lookup: CDR1 SGHTA, CDR2 FQGTGA. CDR3 length: 14 residues. V lost 4 bases, J lost 4 bases, and 3 bases stayed unmatched. CDR3 nucleotide sequence: TGTGCCAGCAGCTCCCGGACTAGCGGGTACGAGCAGTACTTC. It specifies CASSSRTSGYEQYF.

The rearrangement links TRBV13 to TRBJ2-1; D may be TRBD1 (6 bases). The ends were cut back, 5 bases at V and 4 bases at J, with 12 bases in the middle. The CDR3 loop spans 14 amino acids. Germline-derived CDR1 and CDR2 are PRHDT and FYEKMQ (reference sequence). The CDR3 loop reads CASSMDGQYNEQFF. The CDR3 region has the DNA TGTGCCAGCAGCATGGACGGACAGTACAATGAGCAGTTCTTC.

The chain is built from TRBV6-5 and TRBJ1-2; 11 nucleotides line up with TRBD1. CDR1 and CDR2 from the germline V gene are MNHEY and SVGAGI. CDR3 length equals 15 residues. The V gene end was trimmed by 6 bases and the J gene end by 7 bases; junction bases not matched to a gene: 10. The CDR3 region is CASRPRTGGTFGYTF. CDR3 nucleotides: TGTGCCAGCAGACCCCGGACAGGGGGCACGTTTGGCTACACCTTC.

The count of this clone is one. The rearrangement uses TRBV28 and TRBJ1-5; D remains ambiguous. The germline V and J ends were trimmed by 5 bases and 6 bases, with 11 bases remaining between them. The CDR3 loop spans 13 amino acids. CDR1 and CDR2 from the germline V gene are MDHEN and SYDVKM. The CDR3, as DNA: TGTGCCAGCAGTGGGGTCGGTGCTCAGCCCCAGCATTTT. It translates to CASSGVGAQPQHF.

The chain has TRBV11-1 and TRBJ1-6; D is uncertain. V was clipped by 0 bases and J by 7 bases, with 7 bases between them. The CDR3 extends over 14 amino acids. Germline assignment: CDR1 SGHAT and CDR2 FQDESV (reference sequence). CDR3 loop: CASSLARMNSPLHF. In DNA, the CDR3 is TGTGCCAGCAGCTTAGCGCGGATGAATTCACCCCTCCACTTT.

This clone turned up a few times. The chain recombines TRBV4-3 with TRBJ2-3; TRBD2 aligns across 15 bases. Germline-derived CDR1 and CDR2 are LGHNA and YSLEER. This CDR3 is 17 amino acids long. The V segment lost 4 bases and the J segment 2 bases; nucleotides outside the gene matches: 4. The CDR3 sequence: CASSRGLAGGYTDTQYF. The CDR3 DNA is TGCGCCAGCAGCCGAGGACTAGCGGGGGGGTACACAGATACGCAGTATTTT.

This sequence joins TRBV15 and TRBJ1-1, with D uncertain. V lost 0 bases, J lost 0 bases, and 8 bases lay in between. The germline CDR1 and CDR2 sequences are LNHNV and YYDKDF (reference sequence). The CDR3 is 15 amino acids. CDR3 sequence: CATSRDQWLNTEAFF. CDR3 coding DNA: TGTGCCACCAGCAGAGATCAATGGCTGAACACTGAAGCTTTCTTT.

The rearrangement joins TRBV11-1 to TRBJ1-2, with 12 bases aligning to TRBD1. CDR3 length: 16 residues. Germline V gene sequence: CDR1 SGHAT, CDR2 FQDESV (reference sequence). The J segment lost 8 bases and the V segment lost 4 bases, leaving 11 bases of the junction unmatched. The CDR3: CASSSGDRGRLRGYTF. In DNA form, the CDR3 reads TGTGCCAGCAGCTCTGGGGACAGGGGGCGTCTTCGGGGCTACACCTTC.

The chain is built from TRBV7-9 and TRBJ1-2; D remains unclear. The CDR3 has 11 residues. V was cut by 3 bases and J by 8 bases, with 7 bases left in between. Germline V gene sequence: CDR1 SEHNR, CDR2 FQNEAQ (reference sequence). As DNA, the CDR3 is TGTGCCAGCAGCTTCAGCGGGGGCTACACCTTC. It is translated as CASSFSGGYTF.

In regard to this clone: Relative to the germline gene, one junction end is altered; a read error may explain this. The V gene is TRBV11-1, the J gene TRBJ2-1, with D unresolved. Germline values: CDR1 SGHAT, CDR2 FQDESV (reference sequence). The length of the CDR3 is 13 residues. The CDR3 region is CASRLGRHNEQFF. The DNA of the CDR3 is TGTGCCAGCAGGTTAGGTAGACACAATGAGCAGTTCTTC. The full variable domain, completed using reference TRBV11-1 and TRBJ2-1, is EAEVAQSPRYKITEKSQAVAFWCDPISGHATLYWYRQILGQGPELLVQFQDESVVDDSQLPKDRFSAERLKGVDSTLKIQPAELGDSAMYLCASRLGRHNEQFFGPGTRLTVL.